The entry that follows covers one T cell receptor beta chain sequence. As originally analysed: It was from reference gene primer amplification that nucleated cell counts were estimated. Method: immunoSEQ multiplex PCR; TCRdb's copy keeps in-frame clones and lacks some. V and J calls and clone size are those listed in that table; D and trimming were worked out from the DNA. The sample records hundreds of thousands of clones, 70% to 90% being singletons. CDR1 SGHKS and CDR2 YYEKEE come from the germline V gene (reference sequence). V dropped 4 bases and J dropped 4; count of bases not matched to a gene: 6. The CDR3 sequence is 14 residues long. The data stem from a study of blood T cell repertoires in COVID-19. About the study: Collection of acute and convalescent COVID-19 samples took place in the United States, Italy and Spain. From T cells, B-cell-depleted T cells, or PBMCs came the material, which was cDNA or gDNA.

Sequencing input: peripheral blood. The rearrangement joins TRBV5-5 to TRBJ2-7; 9 positions agree with TRBD1. This TCR was recovered from a woman under 30 with acute or convalescent COVID-19. CDR3 residues: CASSHRDRVYEQYF. CDR3 DNA: TGTGCCAGCAGCCACCGGGACAGGGTTTACGAGCAGTACTTC. The variable domain in full, completed from reference TRBV5-5 and TRBJ2-7, reads DAGVTQSPTHLIKTRGQQVTLRCSPISGHKSVSWYQQVLGQGPQFIFQYYEKEERGRGNFPDRFSARQFPNYSSELNVNALLLGDSALYLCASSHRDRVYEQYFGPGTRLTVT.